This T cell receptor beta chain was captured in a study of T cells in Graves' hyperthyroidism and ophthalmopathy. Study-wide findings and caveats: Ophthalmopathy and stable hyperthyroidism were separated by a 13 V-J model.

Diagnostic decisions used clinical symptoms, serum thyroxine and TRAb, thyroid ultrasound and orbital computed tomography. About 10 ml fresh peripheral blood yielded the PBMCs. This clonotype was counted at least ten times. No antigen is known for it. RNA transcripts were the template for amplifying TCR beta CDR3 regions. Carried out on the TCR CDR3, a first-round RT-PCR used the HTBI primer set. TCRdb reprocessed the multiplex PCR reads via MiXCR and lists one record per CDR3 protein. The sample holds roughly 350,000 distinct CDR3 sequences, 13% to 15% seen once. This CDR3 is built from 15 residues. Germline loops: CDR1 DFQATT, CDR2 SNEGSKA (reference sequence). The V and J ends lost 0 bases and 3 bases respectively, with 15 bases between them.

Material for sequencing was blood. This sequence joins TRBV20-1 and TRBJ2-7, with a weak D call TRBD2 (6 bases). The clonotype comes from a woman in her twenties or thirties with Graves' ophthalmopathy. CDR3 loop: CSARDGREVLYEQYF. The DNA for the CDR3 is TGCAGTGCTAGAGATGGCAGGGAGGTGCTCTACGAGCAGTACTTC.